These 16 T cell receptor beta chains share one sample of origin, sequenced in a study of identical twins. MiXCR, run by TCRdb on the 5' RACE reads, gives a single entry per CDR3 protein. The repertoire holds about 1.7 million distinct CDR3 sequences, with around a third as singletons. Sequences were obtained from cord blood. The receptor set was obtained from a newborn girl in good health.

The V gene is TRBV28, the J gene TRBJ1-4, with no clear D. The V gene's germline CDR1 is MDHEN and CDR2 SYDVKM. CDR3 length: 11 residues. V was clipped by 5 bases and J by 7 bases, with 5 bases between them. The chain's CDR3 is CASSTPEKLFF. CDR3 in DNA: TGTGCCAGCAGTACGCCTGAAAAACTGTTTTTT.

This clonotype occurred a few times. The V gene is TRBV20-1, the J gene TRBJ1-5; D is uncertain. The germline gives CDR1 DFQATT, CDR2 SNEGSKA (reference sequence). Trimming shortened V by 8 bases and J by 0 bases, and 11 bases separated the two germline ends. The CDR3 extends over 13 amino acids. CDR3 sequence (DNA): TGCAGTCCGGGAGGGAGTAGCAATCAGCCCCAGCATTTT. Protein: CSPGGSSNQPQHF.

This chain joins TRBV20-1 and TRBJ2-7; 10 bases align to TRBD2. Germline V gene data show CDR1 as DFQATT and CDR2 as SNEGSKA (reference sequence). J was trimmed by 1 base and V by 4 bases; bases with no gene match: 4. This CDR3 has 14 residues. CDR3 in amino acids: CSAIPSGGSYEQYF. CDR3 sequence (DNA): TGCAGTGCTATCCCTAGCGGGGGATCCTACGAGCAGTACTTC.

This clonotype was seen only a few times. The chain employs TRBV3-1 and TRBJ2-1; 7 bases agree with TRBD2. The CDR3 consists of 17 residues. V lost 0 bases and J lost 5; bases outside the gene matches: 10. The V gene's germline CDR1 is LGHDT and CDR2 YNNKEL (reference sequence). CDR3 sequence: CASSQDGVGLLNNEQFF. DNA for the CDR3: TGTGCCAGCAGCCAAGATGGGGTGGGACTACTAAACAATGAGCAGTTCTTC.

CDR3 in amino acids: CSAGVHNEQFF. The CDR3 bases are TGCAGTGCAGGGGTTCACAATGAGCAGTTCTTC. The rearrangement uses TRBV20-1 and TRBJ2-1, with a weak D call TRBD1 (5 bases). Trimming pared 6 bases from V and 5 bases from J, leaving 8 bases between. CDR1 is DFQATT and CDR2 is SNEGSKA in the germline V gene (reference sequence). The CDR3 loop spans 11 amino acids.

About this clonotype itself: One end of the junction fails to match germline, which may point to a read error. The chain carries TRBV20-1 and TRBJ1-1, with D perhaps TRBD1 (5 bases). The CDR3 has 14 amino acids. Germline loops: CDR1 DFQATT, CDR2 SNEGSKA (reference sequence). The CDR3, as DNA: TGCAGTGCTACCCCGGGGACTGCGAACTCTGAAGCTTTCTTT. This codes for CSATPGTANSEAFF.

The chain combines TRBV12-3 or TRBV12-4 with TRBJ2-7, with D perhaps being TRBD1 or TRBD2 (5 bases each). Trimming removed 4 bases at V and 2 bases at J, with 9 bases between. This CDR3 has 13 amino acids. As DNA, the CDR3 is TGTGCCAGCAGTTCCGTGGGGGCCTACGAGCAGTACTTC. Translated, it gives CASSSVGAYEQYF.

The rearrangement joins TRBV7-2 to TRBJ2-5; D remains unclear. The CDR3 extends over 14 amino acids. The germline V gene has CDR1 SGHTA and CDR2 FQGNSA. Trimming removed 1 base at V and 11 bases at J, with 17 bases between. CDR3 sequence reads: CASSLEWSRNEQYF. The DNA for the CDR3 is TGTGCCAGCAGCTTAGAATGGTCTCGGAATGAGCAGTACTTC.

The gene calls are TRBV12-3 or TRBV12-4 and TRBJ2-7; the D gene is possibly TRBD1 (5 bases). V dropped 6 bases and J dropped 4 bases, with 19 bases sitting between them. CDR3 length: 15 residues. CDR3 loop: CASRAVGQGGYEQYF. In DNA form, the CDR3 reads TGTGCCAGCAGGGCCGTAGGGCAGGGTGGGTACGAGCAGTACTTC.

This sequence joins TRBV10-3 and TRBJ2-7, with a possible D match to TRBD1 (6 bases). This CDR3 is 16 amino acids long. Germline CDR1 is ENHRY and CDR2 is SYGVKD. Trimming removed 1 base at V and 7 bases at J, with 20 bases between. CDR3 DNA sequence: TGTGCCATCAGTGAGTTTACAGGGTTCAGCTACAATGAGCAGTACTTC. As protein: CAISEFTGFSYNEQYF.

The chain has TRBV6-5 and TRBJ2-3, with unresolved D. Between the trimmed V and J ends, which lost 3 bases and 4 bases, there was a span of 11 bases. Germline assignment: CDR1 MNHEY and CDR2 SVGAGI. There are 14 residues in the CDR3. CDR3 sequence (DNA): TGTGCCAGCAGTTATCCCAGCGTGTCAGATACGCAGTATTTT. It codes for CASSYPSVSDTQYF.

The chain has TRBV9 and TRBJ2-7, with D uncertain. The CDR3 is made up of 14 amino acids. V shed 2 bases and J shed 0 bases, with 9 bases lying between them. Germline loops: CDR1 SGDLS, CDR2 YYNGEE. In DNA form, the CDR3 reads TGTGCCAGCAGCGTTACGGCCGCCTCCTACGAGCAGTACTTC. Protein product: CASSVTAASYEQYF.

This sequence joins TRBV11-2 and TRBJ1-2; 7 bases are shared with TRBD1. V was clipped by 1 base and J by 2 bases; unmatched bases: 7. Germline V gives CDR1 SGHAT, CDR2 FQNNGV. The CDR3 extends over 16 amino acids. The CDR3 DNA reads as TGTGCCAGCAGCTTAGCCAAGACGACAGGGAACTATGGCTACACCTTC. Residues: CASSLAKTTGNYGYTF.

This clonotype was counted a few times. The V and J genes are TRBV2 and TRBJ2-3, with no clear D. Looked up from germline, CDR1 is SNHLY and CDR2 is FYNNEI. This CDR3 contains 15 residues. The ends were cut back, 8 bases at V and 2 bases at J, with 17 bases in the middle. CDR3 nucleotide sequence: TGTGCCAGCCCCCGGTTGGACGGTTTCACAGATACGCAGTATTTT. Residues: CASPRLDGFTDTQYF.

There are many counts of this clonotype. The CDR3 DNA reads as TGTGCCAGCAGCTTGCTCCTTAGCTCCTACAATGAGCAGTTCTTC. It codes for CASSLLLSSYNEQFF. This chain joins TRBV7-6 and TRBJ2-1; D is unclear. Deletions cut 3 bases from V and 0 bases from J, with 9 bases between. The length of the CDR3 is 15 residues. Germline V CDR1 and CDR2: SGHVS, FNYEAQ.

This chain uses TRBV12-3 or TRBV12-4 with TRBJ1-3, with 8 bases identical to TRBD1. V lost 7 bases to trimming and J lost 5 bases; unmatched junction nucleotides: 16. This CDR3 is built from 17 residues. For the CDR3, the DNA is TGTGCCAGCACTTCTGCAAAGGGGGGGACAGGAAGAAACACCATATATTTT. Translating it yields CASTSAKGGTGRNTIYF.